The 24 T cell receptor beta chains listed next were all sequenced from one sample in a study of CD8 T cells in ankylosing spondylitis. Whole-study results and caveats: Ankylosing spondylitis blood appeared to be characterized by a TCR beta motif of several highly homologous variants.

Antigens for these TCRs are unknown. TCRdb re-called the 5' RACE reads through MiXCR, storing one row per CDR3 protein. The sample yields 700,000 to 850,000 distinct CDR3 sequences, approximately 12% seen once. The specimen sequenced was blood, either unsorted or a sorted T cell fraction (not recorded which). The receptors were sampled from a male donor with ankylosing spondylitis.

This clonotype was counted ten times or more. The chain links TRBV20-1 to TRBJ2-3; D is unclear. Germline values: CDR1 DFQATT, CDR2 SNEGSKA (reference sequence). V was pared by 2 bases and J by 2 bases, with 5 bases between. This CDR3 is built from 12 residues. The CDR3 nucleotides read TGCAGTGCTAGACTTAACACAGATACGCAGTATTTT. It specifies CSARLNTDTQYF.

As to this clonotype: A junction end diverges from the germline sequence, so it may reflect a read error. The V call is TRBV5-1, the J call TRBJ2-3; unclear D gene. The CDR3 has 13 residues. Germline CDR1 reads SGHRS; CDR2 reads YFSETQ. The CDR3 here is CASSALITDTQYF. The DNA of the CDR3 is TGTGCCAGCAGTGCTTTGATAACAGATACGCAGTATTTT.

This clonotype has a handful of counts. The V call is TRBV6-2 or TRBV6-3, the J call TRBJ2-3; a weak D match, TRBD2 (6 bases). The CDR3 is 14 residues long. Between the trimmed V and J ends, which lost 7 bases and 2 bases, there was a span of 13 bases. The germline V gene has CDR1 MNHEY and CDR2 SVGEGT. CDR3 sequence reads: CASKEAGNTDTQYF. The CDR3 nucleotides read TGTGCCAGCAAAGAGGCGGGGAACACAGATACGCAGTATTTT.

The chain recombines TRBV6-2 or TRBV6-3 with TRBJ1-1; D is perhaps TRBD1 (5 bases). V gave up 6 bases and J gave up 4 bases, with 15 bases separating them. The CDR3 covers 14 residues. CDR1 and CDR2 (germline): MNHEY, SVGEGT. The CDR3 spells CASSRRRQGTEAFF. In DNA form, the CDR3 reads TGTGCCAGCAGCCGCAGGAGGCAGGGCACTGAAGCTTTCTTT.

This clonotype came up a few times. V and J are TRBV29-1 and TRBJ2-1; D gene ambiguous. The germline CDR1 and CDR2 sequences are SQVTM and ANQGSEA. The germline V and J ends were trimmed by 5 bases and 8 bases, with 13 bases remaining between them. The CDR3 contains 12 residues. CDR3 amino acids: CSVTQGWDEQFF. The CDR3, as DNA: TGCAGCGTTACCCAAGGTTGGGATGAGCAGTTCTTC.

The V and J genes are TRBV11-2 and TRBJ1-1, with 8 bases fitting TRBD1. The germline CDR1 and CDR2 sequences are SGHAT and FQNNGV. This CDR3 has 14 residues. V shed 6 bases and J 4 bases; nucleotides not matched to a gene: 7. CDR3 in amino acids: CASRTGAGSTEAFF. CDR3 DNA: TGTGCCAGCAGGACAGGGGCGGGGAGCACTGAAGCTTTCTTT.

The table lists this clonotype with a few counts. The chain carries TRBV7-2 and TRBJ2-7, with D unclear. This CDR3 comprises 15 residues. The ends were cut back, 0 bases at V and 4 bases at J, with 13 bases in the middle. CDR1 and CDR2 from the germline V gene are SGHTA and FQGNSA. This CDR3 reads CASSLAQLPGYEQYF. The DNA for the CDR3 is TGTGCCAGCAGCTTAGCACAACTTCCTGGGTACGAGCAGTACTTC.

The chain joins TRBV20-1 to TRBJ2-1; no firm D call. The germline V and J ends were trimmed by 4 bases and 7 bases, with 20 bases remaining between them. There are 15 residues in the CDR3. Germline CDR1 DFQATT, CDR2 SNEGSKA (reference sequence). CDR3 region: CSATRLSILPNEQFF. In DNA form, the CDR3 reads TGCAGTGCTACTAGACTCAGCATTTTACCGAATGAGCAGTTCTTC.

This sequence joins TRBV24-1 and TRBJ2-5; TRBD1 aligns across 7 bases. Germline V gives CDR1 KGHDR, CDR2 SFDVKD. The CDR3 has 15 residues. Trimming took 4 bases from V and 5 from J; bases not matched to a gene: 9. CDR3: CATSETREGGETQYF. CDR3 sequence (DNA): TGTGCCACCAGTGAGACCCGAGAAGGGGGCGAGACCCAGTACTTC.

CDR3 bases: TGCGCCAGCAGCTTGTTAGCGGCTGGGCCCTACGAGCAGTACTTC. The encoded protein is CASSLLAAGPYEQYF. The chain recombines TRBV5-1 with TRBJ2-7; D might be TRBD2 (6 bases). The CDR3 length is 15 residues. Trimming removed 1 base from V and 2 bases from J, with 13 bases in between. CDR1 and CDR2 (germline): SGHRS, YFSETQ.

The chain recombines TRBV7-2 with TRBJ2-7; D call uncertain. The V gene lost 3 bases and the J gene lost 6 bases, with 15 bases spanning the gap. Per germline, CDR1 SGHTA and CDR2 FQGNSA. There are 14 residues in the CDR3. CDR3 sequence: CASSLRHPLGEQYF. In nucleotides, the CDR3 is TGTGCCAGCAGCTTGAGACACCCGCTCGGCGAGCAGTACTTC.

The table lists this clonotype with a few counts. The rearrangement links TRBV6-5 to TRBJ2-1, with D possibly TRBD2 on 7 matching bases. Trimming left V 7 bases short and J 8 bases short, with 12 bases between. This CDR3 comprises 12 residues. Germline V CDR1 and CDR2: MNHEY, SVGAGI. The CDR3 sequence: CASNRGAHEQFF. The CDR3 DNA reads as TGTGCCAGCAATCGGGGGGCACATGAGCAGTTCTTC.

This clonotype was recorded many times. This sequence joins TRBV20-1 and TRBJ2-5; a weak D match, TRBD2 (6 bases). Trimming shortened V by 7 bases and J by 5 bases, and 17 bases separated the two germline ends. Germline V lookup: CDR1 DFQATT, CDR2 SNEGSKA (reference sequence). The CDR3 covers 13 residues. As DNA, the CDR3 is TGCAGTGTCAGGAGGGCGGGGATGGAGACCCAGTACTTC. Translation: CSVRRAGMETQYF.

The chain recombines TRBV5-1 with TRBJ2-1; either TRBD1 or TRBD2 may supply D (5 bases each). V was clipped by 4 bases and J by 8 bases, with 22 bases between them. This CDR3 is built from 16 residues. Germline V gives CDR1 SGHRS, CDR2 YFSETQ. CDR3 sequence reads: CASSIGTGRADDEQFF. For the CDR3, the DNA is TGCGCCAGCAGCATTGGGACGGGCAGGGCTGATGATGAGCAGTTCTTC.

This clonotype was detected ten times or more. The J gene is TRBJ1-3, the V gene TRBV7-2; D is possibly TRBD1 (6 bases). The V end was cut by 5 bases, the J end by 4 bases, with 15 bases between. Per germline, CDR1 SGHTA and CDR2 FQGNSA. The CDR3 runs 15 residues. The CDR3 protein is CASSRRQGTGNTIYF. DNA for the CDR3: TGTGCCAGCAGCCGACGCCAGGGGACCGGAAACACCATATATTTT.

This clonotype showed up just a few times. The chain combines TRBV29-1 with TRBJ2-7, with 8 nucleotides matching TRBD2. The CDR3 length is 14 residues. CDR1 and CDR2 (germline): SQVTM, ANQGSEA. J was trimmed by 6 bases and V by 4 bases; bases with no gene match: 11. CDR3 sequence reads: CSVALRLAGGEQYF. CDR3 bases: TGCAGCGTTGCTTTAAGGCTAGCGGGTGGCGAGCAGTACTTC.

This clonotype appeared a few times. This sequence joins TRBV7-9 and TRBJ2-6; D is uncertain. The CDR3 consists of 17 residues. Trimming removed 1 base from V and 0 bases from J, with 10 bases in between. Germline loops: CDR1 SEHNR, CDR2 FQNEAQ (reference sequence). The CDR3 loop reads CASSLVPGPSGANVLTF. The CDR3 bases are TGTGCCAGCAGCTTAGTTCCAGGACCCTCTGGGGCCAACGTCCTGACTTTC.

This clonotype has a count of ten or more. V and J are TRBV5-1 and TRBJ2-1; D is possibly TRBD2 (6 bases). V shed 6 bases and J shed 7 bases, with 20 bases lying between them. The CDR3 consists of 15 residues. CDR1 and CDR2 from the germline V gene are SGHRS and YFSETQ. This CDR3 reads CASNPRGGWGNEQFF. DNA for the CDR3: TGCGCCAGCAATCCCCGGGGAGGCTGGGGGAATGAGCAGTTCTTC.

This clonotype has a count of ten or more. The chain is built from TRBV7-3 and TRBJ2-2, with D perhaps TRBD1 (6 bases). Germline V CDR1 and CDR2: SGHTA, FQGTGA. The ends were cut back, 2 bases at V and 5 bases at J, with 9 bases in the middle. The CDR3 extends over 14 amino acids. CDR3 DNA sequence: TGTGCCAGCAGCTTACAGGGGCGGACCGGGGAGCTGTTTTTT. This encodes CASSLQGRTGELFF.

This clonotype was observed a handful of times. The chain uses TRBV28 and TRBJ2-5, with a possible D match to TRBD2 (6 bases). The CDR3 has 13 residues. The V gene lost 8 bases and the J gene lost 3 bases, with 13 bases spanning the gap. The germline gives CDR1 MDHEN, CDR2 SYDVKM. The CDR3 loop is CASSAPGEETQYF. In DNA, the CDR3 is TGTGCCAGCTCCGCCCCGGGGGAAGAGACCCAGTACTTC.

This clonotype has more than one count but fewer than ten. This CDR3 is CSARDFSGETQYF. CDR3 coding DNA: TGCAGTGCTAGAGATTTCTCCGGAGAGACCCAGTACTTC. The chain uses TRBV20-1 and TRBJ2-5; D gene ambiguous. Germline V gene data show CDR1 as DFQATT and CDR2 as SNEGSKA (reference sequence). V lost 0 bases and J lost 4, with 9 bases in between. The CDR3 is 13 residues long.

This clonotype was seen ten or more times. The chain recombines TRBV18 with TRBJ1-2, with D uncertain. Between the trimmed V and J ends, which lost 2 bases and 4 bases, there was a span of 11 bases. The CDR3 contains 14 residues. Germline values: CDR1 KGHSH, CDR2 LQKENI. CDR3 DNA sequence: TGTGCCAGCTCACCAGAACGGACGGCCTATGGCTACACCTTC. It specifies CASSPERTAYGYTF.

V and J are TRBV28 and TRBJ1-1, with TRBD1 matching over 9 bases. Germline V lookup: CDR1 MDHEN, CDR2 SYDVKM. With V trimmed by 5 bases and J by 8 bases, 0 bases remained unmatched. The CDR3 contains 11 residues. This CDR3 is CASSGTGEAFF. DNA for the CDR3: TGTGCCAGCAGTGGGACAGGGGAAGCTTTCTTT.

Only a few counts were recorded for this clonotype. This rearrangement joins TRBV20-1 to TRBJ1-2; no definite D call. The V end was cut by 4 bases, the J end by 8 bases, with 17 bases between. The germline gives CDR1 DFQATT, CDR2 SNEGSKA (reference sequence). This CDR3 contains 13 residues. The CDR3 DNA is TGCAGTGCTACCCATGGGCCGGGCGGGGGCTACACCTTC. This translates into CSATHGPGGGYTF.